The 17 T cell receptor beta chains below come from one sample, sequenced in a study of tumor and adjacent non-tumor tissue in lung cancer. Three rounds of nested PCR, following a modified ARM-PCR protocol, produced the TCRbeta library. TCRdb analysed the multiplex PCR reads with MiXCR anew, one entry per CDR3 protein. The sample lists some 100,000 distinct CDR3 sequences; approximately 80% were seen once. The template was RNA from unsorted bulk tissue. This non-tumor lung sample came from over 3 cm beyond the tumor edge. Sequenced: distant non-tumor lung tissue. These receptors were taken from a man in his sixties with small cell lung cancer.

This clonotype was seen many times. The chain joins TRBV7-3 to TRBJ2-3; D not resolved. V was shortened by 2 bases and J by 2 bases, with 8 bases between the two germline ends. Germline CDR1 is SGHTA and CDR2 is FQGTGA. The CDR3 runs to 14 residues. The CDR3 coding sequence is TGTGCCAGCAGCTTAGGACCGTACACAGATACGCAGTATTTT. Translated, it gives CASSLGPYTDTQYF.

Note on this clonotype: At one boundary the junction diverges from the germline segment, which might be a read error. This chain uses TRBV6-1 with TRBJ2-5; D gene ambiguous. The CDR3 totals 16 residues. CDR1 and CDR2 from the germline V gene are MNHNS and SASEGT. The CDR3 DNA follows: TGTACCAGCAGTGAAGTACACACTGGGTTTCAAGAGACCCAGTACTTC. Translation gives CTSSEVHTGFQETQYF.

This clonotype was counted ten times or more. The rearrangement uses TRBV6-1 and TRBJ2-1; 10 nucleotides line up with TRBD2. The CDR3 runs to 18 residues. The germline CDR1 and CDR2 sequences are MNHNS and SASEGT. V gave up 1 base and J gave up 2 bases; unmatched junction bases: 8. The CDR3 loop is CASSEGVLAGETYNEQFF. CDR3 in DNA: TGTGCCAGCAGTGAAGGGGTTCTAGCGGGAGAAACCTACAATGAGCAGTTCTTC.

Details on this clonotype: This likely comes from a read error, as the CDR3 has no conserved phenylalanine or tryptophan at its end. The J gene is TRBJ2-7, the V gene TRBV28; no definite D call. Germline CDR1 reads MDHEN; CDR2 reads SYDVKM. The CDR3 runs to 11 residues. The CDR3 bases are TGTGCAAGCAGTTCTCCGCGCGAGCAGTACTAC. Protein: CASSSPREQYY.

Regarding this clonotype: This may arise from a read error, as a much more abundant clone is one base away. The chain carries TRBV20-1 and TRBJ2-3; 9 nucleotides agree with TRBD2. The CDR3 covers 15 residues. CDR1 is DFQATT and CDR2 is SNEGSKA in the germline V gene (reference sequence). The V gene end was trimmed by 7 bases and the J gene end by 0 bases; junction bases not matched to a gene: 8. CDR3: CSVPTSGISTDTQYF. In nucleotides, the CDR3 is TGCAGTGTCCCGACTAGCGGCATTAGCACAGATACGCAGTATTTT.

On this clonotype itself: A single base separates this from a much larger clone, so it may be a read error. This chain joins TRBV5-1 and TRBJ1-6; D call uncertain. Trimming took off 2 bases at V and 7 bases at J, with 7 bases between the two ends. This CDR3 has 13 residues. CDR1 and CDR2 from the germline V gene are SGHRS and YFSETQ. CDR3 sequence reads: CASSLDQNSPLHF. The CDR3 region has the DNA TGCGCCAGCAGCTTAGACCAAAATTCACCCCTCCACTTT.

This clonotype was counted only a few times. A much more abundant neighbour one base away suggests this may be a read error. J is TRBJ1-1 and V is TRBV20-1, with D uncertain. The germline V gene has CDR1 DFQATT and CDR2 SNEGSKA (reference sequence). This CDR3 region has 12 residues. CDR3 coding DNA: TGCGGTGCTAGATCAGGAACCACTGAAGCTTTCTTT. Translated, it gives CGARSGTTEAFF.

The chain combines TRBV29-1 with TRBJ2-1, with D maybe TRBD1 (7 bases). Germline assignment: CDR1 SQVTM and CDR2 ANQGSEA. The CDR3 totals 15 residues. This chain's CDR3 is CTYAGTELMYNEQFF. In DNA form, the CDR3 reads TGCACCTACGCGGGGACAGAGCTAATGTACAATGAGCAGTTCTTC.

Points on this clonotype: At one of its ends the junction is not consistent with the germline gene, which may arise from a read error. The gene calls are TRBV4-1 and TRBJ2-2, with 9 positions matching TRBD1. The germline gives CDR1 MGHRA, CDR2 YSYEKL. The CDR3 totals 16 residues. As DNA, the CDR3 is TGTGCCAGCAGCCATTTACATTACAGGGGGCACGGGAAGCTGTTTTTT. Protein: CASSHLHYRGHGKLFF.

This clonotype was observed a few times. A much larger clone differs from this one at a single base, so this may be a read error. The chain employs TRBV14 and TRBJ2-5; the match to TRBD1 covers 8 bases. Per germline, CDR1 SGHDN and CDR2 FVKESK. The junction had 13 bases not matched to a gene; V was cut back by 4 bases and J by 9 bases. This CDR3 is 15 amino acids long. In DNA form, the CDR3 reads TGTGCCAGCAGCCGTCCCGGGACAGGCTTCGGGTCCCAGTACTTC. It encodes CASSRPGTGFGSQYF.

This clonotype was recorded only once. V is TRBV20-1 and J is TRBJ1-4; D unclear. V lost 5 bases, J lost 8 bases, and 12 bases lay in between. CDR3 length: 12 residues. Germline V lookup: CDR1 DFQATT, CDR2 SNEGSKA (reference sequence). CDR3 region: CSAGGIDEKLFF. The CDR3 DNA follows: TGCAGTGCTGGAGGGATAGACGAAAAACTGTTTTTT.

The chain uses TRBV19 and TRBJ2-1, with 8 positions matching TRBD2. The CDR3 length is 14 residues. Trimming cost V 3 bases and J 9 bases; bases outside gene matches: 7. Germline V gene data show CDR1 as LNHDA and CDR2 as SQIVND (reference sequence). The CDR3 DNA reads TGTGCCAGTAGTATCTCGTCGGGAGGGATTGAGCAGTTCTTC. It yields the protein CASSISSGGIEQFF.

The chain recombines TRBV11-3 with TRBJ2-7; D may be TRBD1 or TRBD2 (5 bases each). Germline CDR1 reads SGHNT; CDR2 reads YENEEA. The CDR3 totals 14 residues. The V gene lost 5 bases and the J gene lost 7 bases, with 18 bases spanning the gap. The DNA for the CDR3 is TGTGCCAGCAGCCCTTACCCCCGCGAGGGGGAGCAGTACTTC. Encoded protein: CASSPYPREGEQYF.

The V and J genes are TRBV6-5 and TRBJ1-5, with no clear D. The germline V gene encodes CDR1 MNHEY and CDR2 SVGAGI. Trimming removed 10 bases from V and 4 bases from J, with 20 bases in between. CDR3 length: 15 residues. The CDR3, as DNA: TGTGCCAACATTCCAACCCAGTATAGTAATCAGCCCCAGCATTTT. As protein: CANIPTQYSNQPQHF.

This clonotype was counted a single time. A junction boundary mismatches the germline segment, possibly from a read error. The chain uses TRBV10-1 and TRBJ2-1; 8 nucleotides line up with TRBD2. The germline gives CDR1 WNHNN, CDR2 SYGVQD (reference sequence). The CDR3 consists of 13 residues. DNA for the CDR3: TGCGCCACGAGGACTAGCAAGTATAATGAGCGGTTCTTC. This gives the protein CATRTSKYNERFF.

This clonotype was recorded at least ten times. The genes are TRBV24-1 and TRBJ1-4; D not certain. Trimming left V 2 bases short and J 4 bases short, with 4 bases between. Germline lookup yields CDR1 KGHDR and CDR2 SFDVKD. This CDR3 is built from 13 residues. This CDR3 reads CATSDSRNEKLFF. CDR3 DNA: TGTGCCACCAGTGATTCCCGTAATGAAAAACTGTTTTTT.

The chain carries TRBV9 and TRBJ2-7; the match to TRBD2 covers 11 bases. This CDR3 spans 15 amino acids. Germline trimming cut 0 bases from V and 5 bases from J; bases unmatched to any gene: 4. Germline V lookup: CDR1 SGDLS, CDR2 YYNGEE. The CDR3 spells CASSVGLAGGNEQYF. DNA of the CDR3: TGTGCCAGCAGCGTAGGGCTAGCGGGAGGTAACGAGCAGTACTTC.